This entry is about one T cell receptor beta chain. With 7 bases clipped from V and 2 bases from J, the junction kept 13 bases outside the gene matches. CDR1 is MDHEN and CDR2 is SYDVKM in the germline V gene. The CDR3 covers 16 residues. Profiling relied on immunoSEQ multiplex PCR, and the TCRdb table lists in-frame clones only, not all of them. The data contain about 220,000 clones, roughly 85% of them singletons. This sample was taken from a study of blood T cell repertoires in COVID-19. Overall study: T cells, B-cell-depleted T cells, or PBMCs supplied cDNA or gDNA.

Sequenced material: peripheral blood. This chain links TRBV28 with TRBJ1-2; 7 positions agree with TRBD1. This TCR was sampled from a man aged 45-65 years who had recovered from COVID-19. CDR3 nucleotides: TGTGCCAGCACCCAATCGATCAGGGGGACAAACTATGGCTACACCTTC. This codes for CASTQSIRGTNYGYTF.